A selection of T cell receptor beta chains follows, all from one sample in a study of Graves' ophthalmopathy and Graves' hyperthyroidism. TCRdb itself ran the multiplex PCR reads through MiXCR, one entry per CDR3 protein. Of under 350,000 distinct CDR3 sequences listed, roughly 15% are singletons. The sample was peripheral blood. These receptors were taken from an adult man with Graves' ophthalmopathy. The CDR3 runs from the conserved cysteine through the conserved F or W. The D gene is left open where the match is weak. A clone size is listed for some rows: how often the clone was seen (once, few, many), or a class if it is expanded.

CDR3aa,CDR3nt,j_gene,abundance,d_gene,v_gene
CASSMTGTGNQPQHF,TGTGCCAGCAGCATGACAGGGACGGGCAATCAGCCCCAGCATTTT,TRBJ1-5,many,TRBD1,TRBV6-5
CASSPRQGDVSPLHF,TGTGCCAGCTCACCGAGACAGGGGGATGTTTCACCCCTCCACTTT,TRBJ1-6,many,TRBD1,TRBV18
CASASGTGGNQPQHF,TGTGCCAGCGCAAGCGGGACAGGGGGCAATCAGCCCCAGCATTTT,TRBJ1-5,many,TRBD1,TRBV28
CASSYGTAGGYTF,TGTGCCAGCAGTTACGGGACCGCCGGAGGCTACACCTTC,TRBJ1-2,many,-,TRBV6-2/TRBV6-3
CASSQDRGDGYTF,TGCGCCAGCAGCCAAGACAGGGGGGATGGCTACACCTTC,TRBJ1-2,many,TRBD1,TRBV4-3
CASSLDPGSWDEQYF,TGTGCCAGCAGCTTAGATCCGGGTTCCTGGGACGAGCAGTACTTC,TRBJ2-7,many,-,TRBV11-2
CASSLPPGQLGPGANVLTF,TGTGCCAGCAGCTTACCCCCCGGACAGTTGGGGCCTGGGGCCAACGTCCTGACTTTC,TRBJ2-6,many,-,TRBV7-8
CASSRGTLSGYTF,TGTGCCAGCAGCCGGGGGACGCTGAGTGGCTACACCTTC,TRBJ1-2,many,-,TRBV6-2/TRBV6-3
CASSRAPLDTGELFF,TGTGCCAGCAGCAGGGCTCCTCTGGACACCGGGGAGCTGTTTTTT,TRBJ2-2,many,-,TRBV6-1
CASSNLAGGGETQYF,TGCGCCAGCAGCAACTTAGCGGGAGGAGGGGAGACCCAGTACTTC,TRBJ2-5,-,TRBD2,TRBV5-1
CASSQDLYRGGETQYF,TGTGCCAGCAGCCAAGATCTCTACAGGGGCGGGGAGACCCAGTACTTC,TRBJ2-5,many,TRBD1,TRBV3-1
CASSPRRQGTNTEAFF,TGTGCCAGCAGCCCGAGAAGACAGGGAACGAACACTGAAGCTTTCTTT,TRBJ1-1,many,TRBD1,TRBV14
CASSYSAGRGGHF,TGTGCCAGCAGTTACTCAGCCGGACGGGGTGGACATTTT,TRBJ1-5,many,-,TRBV6-5
CASSPPSGRTDYEQYF,TGTGCCAGCAGTCCCCCTAGCGGGAGAACGGACTACGAGCAGTACTTC,TRBJ2-7,many,TRBD2,TRBV6-5
CASSLARSSGAQYF,TGTGCCAGCAGCTTAGCGCGCTCTAGCGGGGCTCAGTACTTC,TRBJ2-4,-,TRBD2,TRBV7-8
CASSKSMGSPGFEQYF,TGTGCCAGCAGCAAGTCTATGGGGTCCCCAGGTTTCGAGCAGTACTTC,TRBJ2-7,many,-,TRBV13
CASSLGQGASYNSPLHF,TGTGCCAGCAGTCTGGGACAGGGGGCTTCCTATAATTCACCCCTCCACTTT,TRBJ1-6,many,TRBD1,TRBV12-3/TRBV12-4
CAWSLRGEQYF,TGTGCCTGGAGTCTGAGGGGGGAGCAGTACTTC,TRBJ2-7,many,-,TRBV30
CASPRGAQGVNQPQHF,TGTGCCTCCCCCCGGGGCGCCCAAGGTGTCAATCAGCCCCAGCATTTT,TRBJ1-5,many,-,TRBV30
CASRTTGTAYEQYF,TGTGCCAGTCGGACGACCGGTACAGCCTACGAGCAGTACTTC,TRBJ2-7,many,-,TRBV19
CASRQQGSSSYEQYF,TGTGCCAGCAGGCAACAGGGATCCAGCTCCTACGAGCAGTACTTC,TRBJ2-7,many,-,TRBV12-3/TRBV12-4
CASMVRNTEAFF,TGTGCCAGCATGGTGCGGAACACTGAAGCTTTCTTT,TRBJ1-1,-,-,TRBV28
CASSSGLSTSGYEQYF,TGCGCCAGCAGCTCGGGATTATCGACTAGCGGCTACGAGCAGTACTTC,TRBJ2-7,many,TRBD2,TRBV5-1
CASSSGLAKNIQYF,TGCGCCAGCAGCTCAGGGTTAGCCAAAAACATTCAGTACTTC,TRBJ2-4,few,-,TRBV5-1
CASTSVRDTGGYTF,TGTGCCAGCACCTCTGTAAGGGATACGGGTGGCTACACCTTC,TRBJ1-2,many,-,TRBV2
CASSSWTDRAYYGYTF,TGTGCCAGCAGCTCCTGGACCGATCGGGCCTACTATGGCTACACCTTC,TRBJ1-2,many,-,TRBV11-2
CASSYGRIGQGSIQYF,TGTGCCAGCAGTTACGGTCGAATAGGACAGGGAAGTATTCAGTACTTC,TRBJ2-7,many,TRBD1,TRBV6-2/TRBV6-3
CASSFMNTEAFF,TGTGCCAGCAGTTTTATGAACACTGAAGCTTTCTTT,TRBJ1-1,many,-,TRBV6-5
CASSFDWQDRETQYF,TGTGCCAGCAGCTTCGATTGGCAGGACAGAGAGACTCAGTACTTC,TRBJ2-5,-,-,TRBV11-2
CASSLLPGQGRETQYF,TGTGCCAGCAGTTTATTACCGGGACAGGGGAGAGAGACCCAGTACTTC,TRBJ2-5,many,TRBD1,TRBV28
CASSFRQQKNTGELFF,TGCGCCAGCAGCTTTCGGCAGCAGAAGAACACCGGGGAGCTGTTTTTT,TRBJ2-2,many,-,TRBV5-1
CASSYAGTYYEQYF,TGTGCCAGCAGTTATGCCGGGACGTACTACGAGCAGTACTTC,TRBJ2-7,many,-,TRBV6-5
CASSGQGYSGYTF,TGCGCCAGCAGCGGACAGGGTTACTCTGGCTACACCTTC,TRBJ1-2,many,TRBD1,TRBV10-2